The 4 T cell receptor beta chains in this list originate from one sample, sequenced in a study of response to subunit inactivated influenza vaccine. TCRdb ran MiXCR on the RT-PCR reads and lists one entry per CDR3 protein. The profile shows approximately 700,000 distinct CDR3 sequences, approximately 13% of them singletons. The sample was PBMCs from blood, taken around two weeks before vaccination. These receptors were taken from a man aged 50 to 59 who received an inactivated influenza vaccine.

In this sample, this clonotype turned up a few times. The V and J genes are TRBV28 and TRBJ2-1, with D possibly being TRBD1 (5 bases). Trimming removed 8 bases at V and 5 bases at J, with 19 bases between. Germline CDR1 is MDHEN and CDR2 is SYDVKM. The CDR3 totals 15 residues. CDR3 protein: CASGQGTTTNNEQFF. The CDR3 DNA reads TGTGCCAGCGGGCAGGGCACTACTACTAACAATGAGCAGTTCTTC.

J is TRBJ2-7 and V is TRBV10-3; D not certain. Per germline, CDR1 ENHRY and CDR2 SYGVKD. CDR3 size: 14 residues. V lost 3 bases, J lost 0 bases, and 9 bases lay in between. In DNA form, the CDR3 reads TGTGCCATCAGTGAAGATCAGAACTCCTACGAGCAGTACTTC. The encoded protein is CAISEDQNSYEQYF.

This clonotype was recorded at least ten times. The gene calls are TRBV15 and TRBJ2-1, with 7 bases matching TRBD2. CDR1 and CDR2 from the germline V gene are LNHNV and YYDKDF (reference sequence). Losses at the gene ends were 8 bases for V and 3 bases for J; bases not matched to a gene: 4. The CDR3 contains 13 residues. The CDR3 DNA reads TGTGCCACCGGAGCGGGATTCTACAATGAGCAGTTCTTC. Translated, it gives CATGAGFYNEQFF.

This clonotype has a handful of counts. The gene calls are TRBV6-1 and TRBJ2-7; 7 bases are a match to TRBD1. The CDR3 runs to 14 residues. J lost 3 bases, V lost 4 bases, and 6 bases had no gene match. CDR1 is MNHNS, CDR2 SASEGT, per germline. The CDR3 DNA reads TGTGCCAGCAGTGGACAGGGCGGCCGCTACGAGCAGTACTTC. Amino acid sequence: CASSGQGGRYEQYF.